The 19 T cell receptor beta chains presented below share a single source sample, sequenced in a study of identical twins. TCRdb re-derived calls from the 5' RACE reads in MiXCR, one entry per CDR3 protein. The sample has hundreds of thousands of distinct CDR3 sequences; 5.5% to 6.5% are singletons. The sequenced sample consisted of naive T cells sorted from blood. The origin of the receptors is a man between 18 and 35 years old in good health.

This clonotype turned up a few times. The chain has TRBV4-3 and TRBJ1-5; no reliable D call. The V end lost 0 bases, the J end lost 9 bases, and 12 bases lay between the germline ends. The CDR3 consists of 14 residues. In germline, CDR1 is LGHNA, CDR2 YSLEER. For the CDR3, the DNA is TGCGCCAGCAGCCAAGATCGGCGCGCGGGGCCCCAGCATTTT. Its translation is CASSQDRRAGPQHF.

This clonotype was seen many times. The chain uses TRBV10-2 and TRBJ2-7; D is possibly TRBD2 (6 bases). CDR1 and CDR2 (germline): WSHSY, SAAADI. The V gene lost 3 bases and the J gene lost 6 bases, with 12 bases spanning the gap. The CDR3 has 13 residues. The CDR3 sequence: CASSDFVGGEQYV. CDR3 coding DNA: TGCGCCAGCAGTGATTTTGTCGGGGGCGAGCAGTACGTC.

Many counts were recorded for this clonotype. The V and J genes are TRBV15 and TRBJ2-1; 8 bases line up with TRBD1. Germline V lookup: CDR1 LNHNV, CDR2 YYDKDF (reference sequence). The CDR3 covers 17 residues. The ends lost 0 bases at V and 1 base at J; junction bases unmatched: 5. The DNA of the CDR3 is TGTGCCACCAGCAGAGAGTCCAGGGGGCTATCCTACAATGAGCAGTTCTTC. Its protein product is CATSRESRGLSYNEQFF.

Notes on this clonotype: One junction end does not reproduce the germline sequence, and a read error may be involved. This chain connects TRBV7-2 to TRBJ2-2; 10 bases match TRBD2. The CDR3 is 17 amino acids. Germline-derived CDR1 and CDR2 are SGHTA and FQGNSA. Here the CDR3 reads CARSLALAGANTGELFF. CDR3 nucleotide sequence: TGTGCCAGAAGCTTAGCCCTAGCGGGAGCGAACACCGGGGAGCTGTTTTTT.

The chain's CDR3 is CASSLAGFSSYNEQFF. In nucleotides, the CDR3 is TGCGCCAGCAGCTTGGCCGGCTTTAGCTCCTACAATGAGCAGTTCTTC. The chain links TRBV5-1 to TRBJ2-1; D not resolved. The CDR3 sequence is 16 residues long. V dropped 0 bases and J dropped 0 bases, with 10 bases sitting between them. CDR1 is SGHRS and CDR2 is YFSETQ in the germline V gene. Full variable domain (missing parts from reference TRBV5-1 and TRBJ2-1): KAGVTQTPRYLIKTRGQQVTLSCSPISGHRSVSWYQQTPGQGLQFLFEYFSETQRNKGNFPGRFSGRQFSNSRSEMNVSTLELGDSALYLCASSLAGFSSYNEQFFGPGTRLTVL.

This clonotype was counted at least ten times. This CDR3 is CASSSDRGLNTEAFF. In nucleotides, the CDR3 is TGCGCCAGCAGCTCGGACAGGGGGCTGAACACTGAAGCTTTCTTT. V is TRBV5-1 and J is TRBJ1-1, with 11 nucleotides matching TRBD1. Looked up from germline, CDR1 is SGHRS and CDR2 is YFSETQ. Losses at the gene ends were 3 bases for V and 0 bases for J; bases not matched to a gene: 1. The CDR3 length is 15 residues.

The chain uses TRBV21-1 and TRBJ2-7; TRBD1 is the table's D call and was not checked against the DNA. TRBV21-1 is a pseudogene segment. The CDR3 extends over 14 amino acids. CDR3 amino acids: CASRSMGQHYEQYV. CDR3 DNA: TGTGCCAGCAGATCTATGGGGCAGCATTACGAGCAGTACGTC.

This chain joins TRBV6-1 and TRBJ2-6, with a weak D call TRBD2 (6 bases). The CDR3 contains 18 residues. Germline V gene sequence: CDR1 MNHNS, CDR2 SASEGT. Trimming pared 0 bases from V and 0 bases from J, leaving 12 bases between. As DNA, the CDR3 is TGTGCCAGCAGTGAAGCATTGGGGGGTTCCTCTGGGGCCAACGTCCTGACTTTC. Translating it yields CASSEALGGSSGANVLTF.

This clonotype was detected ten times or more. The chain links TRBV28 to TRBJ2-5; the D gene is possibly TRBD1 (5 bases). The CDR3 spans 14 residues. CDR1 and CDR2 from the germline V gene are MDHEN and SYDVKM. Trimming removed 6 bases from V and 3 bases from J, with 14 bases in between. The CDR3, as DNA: TGTGCCAGCAGCCCAGACAGAGAGAAAGAGACCCAGTACTTC. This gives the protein CASSPDREKETQYF.

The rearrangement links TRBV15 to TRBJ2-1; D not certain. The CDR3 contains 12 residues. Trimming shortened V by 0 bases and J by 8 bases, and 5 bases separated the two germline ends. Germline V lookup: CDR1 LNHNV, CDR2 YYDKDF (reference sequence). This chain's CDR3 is CATSRDLDEQFF. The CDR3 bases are TGTGCCACCAGCAGAGATCTCGATGAGCAGTTCTTC.

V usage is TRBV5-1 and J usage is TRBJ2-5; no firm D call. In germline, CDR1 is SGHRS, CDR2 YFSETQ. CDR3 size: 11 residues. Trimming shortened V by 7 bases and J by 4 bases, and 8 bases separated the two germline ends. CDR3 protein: CASRTAETQYF. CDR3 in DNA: TGCGCCAGCCGCACCGCAGAGACCCAGTACTTC.

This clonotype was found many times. The CDR3 DNA reads TGCAGTGCTAGCAGCCGTACTAACTATGGCTACACCTTC. It codes for CSASSRTNYGYTF. The gene calls are TRBV20-1 and TRBJ1-2; D is unclear. Trimming shortened V by 3 bases and J by 0 bases, and 8 bases separated the two germline ends. Germline-derived CDR1 and CDR2 are DFQATT and SNEGSKA (reference sequence). This CDR3 comprises 13 residues.

Here the CDR3 DNA reads TGTGCCAGCAGCTTGTTCAGGGGCGAGCAGTACTTC. This sequence encodes CASSLFRGEQYF. The genes are TRBV5-6 and TRBJ2-7; perhaps TRBD1 as D (6 bases). This CDR3 has 12 amino acids. Germline V gene data show CDR1 as SGHDT and CDR2 as YYEEEE. Trimming removed 1 base from V and 6 bases from J, with 8 bases in between.

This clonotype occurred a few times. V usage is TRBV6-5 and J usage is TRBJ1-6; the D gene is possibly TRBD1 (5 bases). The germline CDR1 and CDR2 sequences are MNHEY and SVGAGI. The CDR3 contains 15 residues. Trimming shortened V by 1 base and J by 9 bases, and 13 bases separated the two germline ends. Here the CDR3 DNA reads TGTGCCAGCAGTTACTATTCAGGGAAGGCTTCACCCCTCCACTTT. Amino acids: CASSYYSGKASPLHF.

CDR3 sequence (DNA): TGTGCCAGCAGCCGAGAAGACTGGAATTCACCCCTCCACTTT. This sequence encodes CASSREDWNSPLHF. This chain uses TRBV7-2 with TRBJ1-6; no firm D call. Germline CDR1 SGHTA, CDR2 FQGNSA. V lost 5 bases to trimming and J lost 7 bases, with 12 bases between them. This CDR3 contains 14 residues.

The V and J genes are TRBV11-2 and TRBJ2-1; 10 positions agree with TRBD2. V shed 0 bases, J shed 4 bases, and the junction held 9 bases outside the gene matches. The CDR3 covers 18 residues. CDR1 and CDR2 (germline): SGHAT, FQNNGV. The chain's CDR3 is CASSLESQREGPYNEQFF. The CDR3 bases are TGTGCCAGCAGCTTAGAGTCCCAGCGGGAGGGCCCTTACAATGAGCAGTTCTTC.

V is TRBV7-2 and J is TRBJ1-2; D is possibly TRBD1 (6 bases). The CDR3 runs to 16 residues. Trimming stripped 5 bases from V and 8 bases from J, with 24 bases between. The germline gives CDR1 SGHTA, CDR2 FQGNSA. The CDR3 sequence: CASSPGGARGTRGYTF. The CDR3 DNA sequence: TGTGCCAGCAGCCCGGGGGGGGCCAGGGGTACTCGAGGCTACACCTTC.

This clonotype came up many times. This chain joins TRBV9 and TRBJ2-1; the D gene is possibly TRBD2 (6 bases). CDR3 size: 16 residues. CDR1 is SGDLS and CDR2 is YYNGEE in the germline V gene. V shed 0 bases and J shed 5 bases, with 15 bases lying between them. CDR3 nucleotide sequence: TGTGCCAGCAGCGTAGATCCGGGGGTGTGGGACAATGAGCAGTTCTTC. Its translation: CASSVDPGVWDNEQFF.

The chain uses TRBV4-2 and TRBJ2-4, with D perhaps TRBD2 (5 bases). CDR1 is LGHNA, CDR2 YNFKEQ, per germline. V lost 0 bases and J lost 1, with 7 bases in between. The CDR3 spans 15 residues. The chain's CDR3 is CASSQDIAAKNIQYF. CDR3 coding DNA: TGTGCCAGCAGCCAAGATATAGCGGCCAAAAACATTCAGTACTTC.